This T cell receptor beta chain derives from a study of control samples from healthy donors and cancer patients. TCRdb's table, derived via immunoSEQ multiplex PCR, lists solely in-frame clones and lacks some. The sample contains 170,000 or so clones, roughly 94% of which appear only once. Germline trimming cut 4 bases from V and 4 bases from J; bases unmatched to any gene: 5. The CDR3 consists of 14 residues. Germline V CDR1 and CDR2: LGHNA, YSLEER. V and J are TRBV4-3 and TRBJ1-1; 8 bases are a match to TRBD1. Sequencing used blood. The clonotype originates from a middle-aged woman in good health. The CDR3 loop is CASSRRTGRTEAFF. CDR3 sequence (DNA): TGCGCCAGCAGCCGGCGGACAGGGCGCACTGAAGCTTTCTTT.